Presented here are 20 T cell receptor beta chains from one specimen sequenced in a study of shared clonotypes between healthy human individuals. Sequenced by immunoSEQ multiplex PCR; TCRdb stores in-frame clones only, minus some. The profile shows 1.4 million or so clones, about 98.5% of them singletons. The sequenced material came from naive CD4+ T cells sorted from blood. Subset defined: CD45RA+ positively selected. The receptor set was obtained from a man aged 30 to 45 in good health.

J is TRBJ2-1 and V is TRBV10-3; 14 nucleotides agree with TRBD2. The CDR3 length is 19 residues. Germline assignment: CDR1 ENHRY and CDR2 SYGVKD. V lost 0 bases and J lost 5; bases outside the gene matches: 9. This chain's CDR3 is CAISESFSGLAGGDNEQFF. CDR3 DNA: TGTGCCATCAGTGAGTCTTTCTCCGGACTAGCGGGAGGTGACAATGAGCAGTTCTTC.

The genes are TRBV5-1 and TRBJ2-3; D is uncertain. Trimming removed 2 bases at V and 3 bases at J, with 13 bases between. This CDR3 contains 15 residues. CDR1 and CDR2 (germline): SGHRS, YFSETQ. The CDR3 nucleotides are TGCGCCAGCAGCTTAGGTAGGGCTAGTACAGATACGCAGTATTTT. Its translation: CASSLGRASTDTQYF. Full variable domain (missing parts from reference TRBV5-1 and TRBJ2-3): KAGVTQTPRYLIKTRGQQVTLSCSPISGHRSVSWYQQTPGQGLQFLFEYFSETQRNKGNFPGRFSGRQFSNSRSEMNVSTLELGDSALYLCASSLGRASTDTQYFGPGTRLTVL.

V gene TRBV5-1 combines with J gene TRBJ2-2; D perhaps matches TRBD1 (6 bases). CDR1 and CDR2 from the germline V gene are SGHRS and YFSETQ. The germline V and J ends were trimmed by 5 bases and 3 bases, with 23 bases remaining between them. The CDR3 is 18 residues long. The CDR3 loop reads CASSFLPTLPGDTGELFF. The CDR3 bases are TGCGCCAGCAGTTTTTTACCCACTCTGCCAGGGGACACCGGGGAGCTGTTTTTT.

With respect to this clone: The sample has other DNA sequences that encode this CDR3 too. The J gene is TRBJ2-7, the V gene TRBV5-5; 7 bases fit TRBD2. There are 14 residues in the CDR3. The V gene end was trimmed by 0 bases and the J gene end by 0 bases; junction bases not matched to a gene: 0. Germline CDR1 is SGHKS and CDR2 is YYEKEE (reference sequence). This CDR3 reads CASSLGGSSYEQYF. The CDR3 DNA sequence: TGTGCCAGCAGCTTGGGCGGGAGCTCCTACGAGCAGTACTTC.

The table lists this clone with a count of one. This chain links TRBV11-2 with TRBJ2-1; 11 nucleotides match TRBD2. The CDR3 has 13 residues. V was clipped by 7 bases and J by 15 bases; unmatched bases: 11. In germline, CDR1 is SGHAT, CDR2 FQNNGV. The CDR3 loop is CASTRQLAGDPFF. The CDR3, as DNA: TGTGCCAGCACCAGACAACTAGCGGGGGACCCGTTCTTC.

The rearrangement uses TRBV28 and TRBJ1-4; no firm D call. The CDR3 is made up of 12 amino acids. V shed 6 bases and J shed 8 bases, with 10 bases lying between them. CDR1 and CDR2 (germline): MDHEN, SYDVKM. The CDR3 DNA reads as TGTGCCAGCAGACGGGTTCACGAAAAACTGTTTTTT. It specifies CASRRVHEKLFF.

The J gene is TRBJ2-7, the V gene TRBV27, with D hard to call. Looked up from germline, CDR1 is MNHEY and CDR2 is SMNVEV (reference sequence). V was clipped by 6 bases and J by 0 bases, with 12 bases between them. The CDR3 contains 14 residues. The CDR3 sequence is CASRDSGASYEQYF. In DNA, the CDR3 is TGTGCCAGCAGAGACTCGGGCGCCTCCTACGAGCAGTACTTC.

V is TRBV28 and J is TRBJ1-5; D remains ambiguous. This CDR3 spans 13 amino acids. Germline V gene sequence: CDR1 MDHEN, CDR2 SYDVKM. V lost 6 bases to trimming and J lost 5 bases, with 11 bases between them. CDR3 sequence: CASREQADQPQHF. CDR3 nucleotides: TGTGCCAGCAGAGAGCAGGCGGATCAGCCCCAGCATTTT.

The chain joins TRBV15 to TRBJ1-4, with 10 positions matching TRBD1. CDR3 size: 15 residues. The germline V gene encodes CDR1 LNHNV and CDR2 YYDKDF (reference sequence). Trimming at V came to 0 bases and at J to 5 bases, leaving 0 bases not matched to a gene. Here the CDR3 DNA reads TGTGCCACCAGCAGAGAGGACAGGGGGAATGAAAAACTGTTTTTT. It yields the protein CATSREDRGNEKLFF.

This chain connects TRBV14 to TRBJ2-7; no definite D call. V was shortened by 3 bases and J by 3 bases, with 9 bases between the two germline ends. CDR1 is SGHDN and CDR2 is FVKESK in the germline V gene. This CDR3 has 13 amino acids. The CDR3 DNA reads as TGTGCCAGCAGCCACCTAGGGAACTACGAGCAGTACTTC. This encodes CASSHLGNYEQYF.

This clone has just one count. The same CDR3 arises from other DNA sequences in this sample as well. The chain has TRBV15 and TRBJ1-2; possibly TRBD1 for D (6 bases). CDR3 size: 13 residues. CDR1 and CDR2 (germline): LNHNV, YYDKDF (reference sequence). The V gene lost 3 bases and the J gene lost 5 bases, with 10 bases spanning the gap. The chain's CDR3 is CATSREGGYGYTF. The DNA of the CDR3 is TGTGCCACCAGCAGGGAGGGGGGATATGGCTACACCTTC. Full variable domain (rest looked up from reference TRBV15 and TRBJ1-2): DAMVIQNPRYQVTQFGKPVTLSCSQTLNHNVMYWYQQKSSQAPKLLFHYYDKDFNNEADTPDNFQSRRPNTSFCFLDIRSPGLGDTAMYLCATSREGGYGYTFGSGTRLTVV.

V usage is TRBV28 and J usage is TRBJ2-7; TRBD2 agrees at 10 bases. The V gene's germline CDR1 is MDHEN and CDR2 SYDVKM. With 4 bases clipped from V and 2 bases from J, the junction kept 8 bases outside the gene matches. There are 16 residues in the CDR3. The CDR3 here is CASSSLAGVVTYEQYF. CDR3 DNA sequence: TGTGCCAGCAGTTCCCTAGCGGGAGTCGTCACCTACGAGCAGTACTTC.

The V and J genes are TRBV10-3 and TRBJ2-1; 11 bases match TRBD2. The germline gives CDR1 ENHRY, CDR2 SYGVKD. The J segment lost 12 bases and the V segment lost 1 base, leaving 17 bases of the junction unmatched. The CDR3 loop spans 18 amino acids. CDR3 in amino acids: CAISELEVGTSGSYGQFF. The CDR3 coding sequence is TGTGCCATCAGTGAGTTAGAAGTCGGAACTAGCGGGAGTTACGGGCAGTTCTTC.

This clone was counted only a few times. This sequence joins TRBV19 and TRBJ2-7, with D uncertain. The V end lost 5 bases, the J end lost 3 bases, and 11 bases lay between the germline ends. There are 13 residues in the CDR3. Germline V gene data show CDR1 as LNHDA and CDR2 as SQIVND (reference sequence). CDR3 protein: CASSPGRVYEQYF. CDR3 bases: TGTGCCAGTAGTCCAGGACGGGTCTACGAGCAGTACTTC.

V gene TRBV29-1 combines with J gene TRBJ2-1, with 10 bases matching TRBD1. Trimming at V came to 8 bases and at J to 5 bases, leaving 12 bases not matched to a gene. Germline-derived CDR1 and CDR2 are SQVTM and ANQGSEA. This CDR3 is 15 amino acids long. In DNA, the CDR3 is TGCAGCACCCAAGCGACAGGGGGCTGGCACAATGAGCAGTTCTTC. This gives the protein CSTQATGGWHNEQFF.

CDR3 DNA: TGTGCCAGTAGTATGGGGGGGAACTATGGCTACACCTTC. It codes for CASSMGGNYGYTF. J is TRBJ1-2 and V is TRBV19, with D perhaps TRBD1 (5 bases). Germline CDR1 and CDR2: LNHDA and SQIVND (reference sequence). The CDR3 has 13 amino acids. Trimming left V 3 bases short and J 2 bases short, with 7 bases between.

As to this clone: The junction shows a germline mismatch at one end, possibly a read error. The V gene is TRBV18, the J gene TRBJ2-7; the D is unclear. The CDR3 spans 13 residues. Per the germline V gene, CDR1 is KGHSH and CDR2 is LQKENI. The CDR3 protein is CASSPEVLAPTRF. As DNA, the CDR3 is TGTGCCAGCTCACCAGAAGTGTTGGCTCCAACTCGATTC. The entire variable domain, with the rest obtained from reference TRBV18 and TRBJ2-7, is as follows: NAGVMQNPRHLVRRRGQEARLRCSPMKGHSHVYWYRQLPEEGLKFMVYLQKENIIDESGMPKERFSAEFPKEGPSILRIQQVVRGDSAAYFCASSPEVLAPTRFGPGTRLTVT.

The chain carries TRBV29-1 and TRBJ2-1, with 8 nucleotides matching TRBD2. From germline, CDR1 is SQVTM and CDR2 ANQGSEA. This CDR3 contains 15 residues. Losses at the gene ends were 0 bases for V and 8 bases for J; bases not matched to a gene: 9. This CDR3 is CSVEDRSGSVDEQFF. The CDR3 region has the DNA TGCAGCGTTGAAGATCGCAGCGGGAGTGTCGATGAGCAGTTCTTC.

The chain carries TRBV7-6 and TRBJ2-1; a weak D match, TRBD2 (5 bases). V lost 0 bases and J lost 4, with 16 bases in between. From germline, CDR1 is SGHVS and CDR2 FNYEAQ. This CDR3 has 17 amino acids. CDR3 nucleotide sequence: TGTGCCAGCAGCTTAGCGCGCGTGACTACATTTTACAATGAGCAGTTCTTC. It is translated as CASSLARVTTFYNEQFF.

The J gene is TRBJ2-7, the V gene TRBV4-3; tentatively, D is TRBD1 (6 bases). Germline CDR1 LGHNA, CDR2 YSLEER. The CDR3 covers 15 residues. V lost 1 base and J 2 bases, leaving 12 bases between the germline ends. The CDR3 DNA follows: TGCGCCAGCAGCCAAGGGCCTCGACAGGCCTACGAGCAGTACTTC. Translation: CASSQGPRQAYEQYF.